The clone carrying this T cell receptor (beta chain) has just a few counts. The antigen is not known. Clones were read by immunoSEQ multiplex PCR, and TCRdb kept only the in-frame ones, dropping some. The sample records around 20,000 clones, 88% being singletons. CD3+CD4+ and CD3+CD8+ cells were FACS-sorted from thawed unstimulated PBMCs. Trimming shortened V by 0 bases and J by 4 bases, and 7 bases separated the two germline ends. The CDR3 totals 13 residues. Germline V gene data show CDR1 as MNHEY and CDR2 as SMNVEV (reference sequence). These data belong to a study of T cell clones after liver transplantation. Study-wide background: Without induction therapy, subjects received standard immunosuppression until 12-24 months post-transplant. Study findings and constraints: In two subjects, few donor cells limited the measurable donor-reactive repertoire.

This specimen was CD8+ T cells from blood, taken before liver transplant. V is TRBV27 and J is TRBJ2-7; no reliable D call. The receptor's source is a human donor who received a liver transplant. The CDR3 coding sequence is TGTGCCAGCAGTTTATCAAGGGCGTACGAGCAGTACTTC. Protein sequence: CASSLSRAYEQYF.